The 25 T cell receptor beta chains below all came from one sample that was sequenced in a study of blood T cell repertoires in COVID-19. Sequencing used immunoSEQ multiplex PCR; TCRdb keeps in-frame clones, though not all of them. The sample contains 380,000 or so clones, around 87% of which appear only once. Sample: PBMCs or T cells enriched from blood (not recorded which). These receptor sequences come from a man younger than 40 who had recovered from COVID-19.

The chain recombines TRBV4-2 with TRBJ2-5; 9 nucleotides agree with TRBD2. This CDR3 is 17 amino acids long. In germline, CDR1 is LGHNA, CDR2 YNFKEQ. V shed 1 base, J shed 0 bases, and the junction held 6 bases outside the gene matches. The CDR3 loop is CASSQGNSGGYQETQYF. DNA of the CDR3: TGTGCCAGCAGCCAAGGGAATAGCGGGGGTTACCAAGAGACCCAGTACTTC.

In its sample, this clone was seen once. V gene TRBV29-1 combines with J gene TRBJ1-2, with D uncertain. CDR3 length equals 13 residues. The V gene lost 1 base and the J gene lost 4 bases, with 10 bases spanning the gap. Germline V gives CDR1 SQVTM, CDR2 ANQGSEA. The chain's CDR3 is CSVEVRGPYGYTF. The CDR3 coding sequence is TGCAGCGTTGAAGTGCGGGGTCCCTATGGCTACACCTTC.

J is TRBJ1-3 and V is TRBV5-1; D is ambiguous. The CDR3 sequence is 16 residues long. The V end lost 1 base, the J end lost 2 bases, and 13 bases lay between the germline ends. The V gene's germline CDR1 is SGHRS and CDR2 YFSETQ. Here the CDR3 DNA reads TGCGCCAGCAGCTTGCTGGCCGGAGGCACTGGAAACACCATATATTTT. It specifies CASSLLAGGTGNTIYF.

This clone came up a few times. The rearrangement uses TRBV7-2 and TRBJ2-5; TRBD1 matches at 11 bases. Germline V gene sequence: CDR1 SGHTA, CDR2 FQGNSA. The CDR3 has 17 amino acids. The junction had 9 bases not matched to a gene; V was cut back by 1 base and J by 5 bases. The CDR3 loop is CASSLVGQGALMETQYF. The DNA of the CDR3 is TGTGCCAGCAGCTTAGTCGGACAGGGGGCGCTGATGGAGACCCAGTACTTC. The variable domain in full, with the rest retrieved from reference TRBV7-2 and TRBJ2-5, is GAGVSQSPSNKVTEKGKDVELRCDPISGHTALYWYRQSLGQGLEFLIYFQGNSAPDKSGLPSDRFSAERTGGSVSTLTIQRTQQEDSAVYLCASSLVGQGALMETQYFGPGTRLLVL.

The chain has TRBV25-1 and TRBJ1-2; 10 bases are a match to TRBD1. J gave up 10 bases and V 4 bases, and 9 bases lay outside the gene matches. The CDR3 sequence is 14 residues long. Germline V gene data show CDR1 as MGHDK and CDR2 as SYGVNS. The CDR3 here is CASSAFPGTGDYTF. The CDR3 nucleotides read TGTGCCAGCAGTGCGTTTCCCGGGACAGGGGACTACACCTTC.

Here the CDR3 reads CASGRNRENTEAFF. The CDR3 nucleotides are TGTGCTAGTGGCCGAAACAGGGAAAACACTGAAGCTTTCTTT. The rearrangement links TRBV12-5 to TRBJ1-1; D might be TRBD1 (6 bases). V lost 6 bases to trimming and J lost 2 bases, with 13 bases between them. CDR1 is LGHNT, CDR2 FRNRAP, per germline. The length of the CDR3 is 14 residues.

The CDR3 DNA reads TGTGCCAGCAGCTTAGGCGGAAGGGGGCCAGATACGCAGTATTTT. Its protein product is CASSLGGRGPDTQYF. The rearrangement uses TRBV7-9 and TRBJ2-3; 7 bases fit TRBD1. Germline V gene data show CDR1 as SEHNR and CDR2 as FQNEAQ (reference sequence). J gave up 4 bases and V 1 base, and 5 bases lay outside the gene matches. The CDR3 extends over 15 amino acids.

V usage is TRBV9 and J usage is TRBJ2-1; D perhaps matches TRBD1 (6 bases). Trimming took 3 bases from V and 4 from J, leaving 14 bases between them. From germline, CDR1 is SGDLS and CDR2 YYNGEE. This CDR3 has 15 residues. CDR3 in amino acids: CASSAPRGIYNEQFF. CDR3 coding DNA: TGTGCCAGCAGCGCCCCCAGGGGAATTTACAATGAGCAGTTCTTC.

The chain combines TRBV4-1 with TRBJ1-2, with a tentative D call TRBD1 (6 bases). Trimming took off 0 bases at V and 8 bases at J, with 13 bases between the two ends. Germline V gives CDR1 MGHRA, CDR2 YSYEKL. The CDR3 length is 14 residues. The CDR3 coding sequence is TGCGCCAGCAGCCAAGATGTCCAGGGGTTGGGCTACACCTTC. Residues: CASSQDVQGLGYTF.

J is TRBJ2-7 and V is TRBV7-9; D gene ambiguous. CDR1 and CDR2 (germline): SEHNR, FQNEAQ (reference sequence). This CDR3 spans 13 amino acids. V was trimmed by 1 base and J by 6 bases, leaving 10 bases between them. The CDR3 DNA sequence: TGTGCCAGCAGCTTAGGGGCCCACGGCGAGCAGTACTTC. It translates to CASSLGAHGEQYF.

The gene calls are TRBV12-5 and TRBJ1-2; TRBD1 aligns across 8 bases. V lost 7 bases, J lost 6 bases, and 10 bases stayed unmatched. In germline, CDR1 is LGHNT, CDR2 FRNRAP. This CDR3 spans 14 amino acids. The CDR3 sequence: CASVASGGSDGYTF. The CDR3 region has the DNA TGTGCTAGTGTCGCATCAGGGGGCTCGGATGGCTACACCTTC.

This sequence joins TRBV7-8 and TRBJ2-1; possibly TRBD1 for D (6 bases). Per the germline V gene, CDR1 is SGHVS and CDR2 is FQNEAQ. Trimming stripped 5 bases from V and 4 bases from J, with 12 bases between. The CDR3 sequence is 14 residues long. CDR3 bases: TGTGCCAGCAGCAGCCGGGACAAGTACAATGAGCAGTTCTTC. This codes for CASSSRDKYNEQFF.

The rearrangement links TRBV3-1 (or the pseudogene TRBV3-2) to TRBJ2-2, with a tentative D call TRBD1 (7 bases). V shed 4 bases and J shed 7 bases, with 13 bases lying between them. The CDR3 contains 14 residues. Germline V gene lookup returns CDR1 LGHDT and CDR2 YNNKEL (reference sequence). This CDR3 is CASSPRGEGGELFF. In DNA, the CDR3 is TGTGCCAGCAGCCCCAGGGGGGAAGGCGGGGAGCTGTTTTTT.

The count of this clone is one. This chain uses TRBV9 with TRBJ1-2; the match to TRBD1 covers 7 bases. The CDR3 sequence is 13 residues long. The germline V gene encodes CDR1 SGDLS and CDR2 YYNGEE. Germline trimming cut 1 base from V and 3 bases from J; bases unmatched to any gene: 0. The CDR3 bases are TGTGCCAGCAGCGTAACAGGGGACTATGGCTACACCTTC. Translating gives CASSVTGDYGYTF.

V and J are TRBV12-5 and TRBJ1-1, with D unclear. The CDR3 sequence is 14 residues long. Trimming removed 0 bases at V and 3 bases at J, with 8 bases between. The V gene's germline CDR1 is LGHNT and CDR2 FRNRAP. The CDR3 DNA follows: TGTGCTAGTGGTTTGGTACCGGTGTACACTGAAGCTTTCTTT. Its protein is CASGLVPVYTEAFF.

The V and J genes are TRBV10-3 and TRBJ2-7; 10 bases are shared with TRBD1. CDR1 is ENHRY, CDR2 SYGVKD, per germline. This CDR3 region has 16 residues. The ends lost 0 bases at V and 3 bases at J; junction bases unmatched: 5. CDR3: CAISESGQGTFYEQYF. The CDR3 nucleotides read TGTGCCATCAGTGAGTCGGGACAGGGGACGTTCTACGAGCAGTACTTC.

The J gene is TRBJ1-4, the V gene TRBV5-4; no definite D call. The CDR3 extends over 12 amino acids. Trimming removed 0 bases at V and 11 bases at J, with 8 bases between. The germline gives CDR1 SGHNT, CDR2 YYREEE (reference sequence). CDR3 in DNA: TGTGCCAGCAGCTTGGCCGCGGGGAAACTGTTTTTT. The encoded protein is CASSLAAGKLFF.

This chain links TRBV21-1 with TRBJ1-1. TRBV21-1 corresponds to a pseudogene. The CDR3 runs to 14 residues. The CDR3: CASSKLLMNTEAFF. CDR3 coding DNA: TGTGCCAGCAGCAAACTCCTTATGAACACTGAAGCTTTCTTT.

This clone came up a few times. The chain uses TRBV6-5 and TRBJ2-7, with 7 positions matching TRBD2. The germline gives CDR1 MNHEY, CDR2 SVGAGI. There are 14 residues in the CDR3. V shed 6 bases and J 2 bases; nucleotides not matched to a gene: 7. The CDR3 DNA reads TGTGCCAGCAGCGGGGGGACGGGGCCCTACGAGCAGTACTTC. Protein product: CASSGGTGPYEQYF.

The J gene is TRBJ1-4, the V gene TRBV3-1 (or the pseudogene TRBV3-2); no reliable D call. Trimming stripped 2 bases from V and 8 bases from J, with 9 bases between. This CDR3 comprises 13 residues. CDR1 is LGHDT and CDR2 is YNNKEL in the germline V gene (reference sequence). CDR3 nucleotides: TGTGCCAGCAGCCAATTGGAGGGAGAAAAACTGTTTTTT. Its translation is CASSQLEGEKLFF.

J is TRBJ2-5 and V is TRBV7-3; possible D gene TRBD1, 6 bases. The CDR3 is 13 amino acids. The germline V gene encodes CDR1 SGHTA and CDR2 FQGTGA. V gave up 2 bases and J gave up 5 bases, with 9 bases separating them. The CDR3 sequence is CASSLGGEETQYF. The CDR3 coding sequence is TGTGCCAGCAGCTTAGGGGGCGAGGAGACCCAGTACTTC.

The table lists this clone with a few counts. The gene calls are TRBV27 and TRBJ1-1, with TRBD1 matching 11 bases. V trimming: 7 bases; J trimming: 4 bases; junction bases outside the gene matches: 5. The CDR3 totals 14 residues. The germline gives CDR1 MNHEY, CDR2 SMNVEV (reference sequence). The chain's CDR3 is CASTRTGGPTEAFF. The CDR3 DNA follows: TGTGCCAGCACCCGGACAGGGGGCCCCACTGAAGCTTTCTTT.

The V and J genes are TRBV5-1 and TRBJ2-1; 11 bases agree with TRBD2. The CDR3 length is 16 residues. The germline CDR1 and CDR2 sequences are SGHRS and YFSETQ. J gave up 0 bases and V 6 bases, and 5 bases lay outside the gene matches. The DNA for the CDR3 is TGCGCCAGCATCGGGACTAGCGGACTCTCCTACAATGAGCAGTTCTTC. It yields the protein CASIGTSGLSYNEQFF.

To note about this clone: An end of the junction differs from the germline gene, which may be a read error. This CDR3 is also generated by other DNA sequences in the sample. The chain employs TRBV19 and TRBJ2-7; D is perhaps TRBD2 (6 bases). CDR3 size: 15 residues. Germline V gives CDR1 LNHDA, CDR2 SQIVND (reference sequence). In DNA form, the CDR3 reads TGTGCCAGTAGCATAGTTGTCGGGGGTCTCTACGAGCAGTACTTC. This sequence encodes CASSIVVGGLYEQYF.

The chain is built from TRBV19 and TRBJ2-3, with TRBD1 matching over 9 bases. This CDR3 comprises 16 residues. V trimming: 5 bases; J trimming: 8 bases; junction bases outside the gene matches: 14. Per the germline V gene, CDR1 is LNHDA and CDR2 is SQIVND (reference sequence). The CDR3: CASSVYTGGQEATQYF. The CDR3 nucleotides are TGTGCCAGTAGTGTCTATACAGGGGGCCAGGAGGCTACGCAGTATTTT.